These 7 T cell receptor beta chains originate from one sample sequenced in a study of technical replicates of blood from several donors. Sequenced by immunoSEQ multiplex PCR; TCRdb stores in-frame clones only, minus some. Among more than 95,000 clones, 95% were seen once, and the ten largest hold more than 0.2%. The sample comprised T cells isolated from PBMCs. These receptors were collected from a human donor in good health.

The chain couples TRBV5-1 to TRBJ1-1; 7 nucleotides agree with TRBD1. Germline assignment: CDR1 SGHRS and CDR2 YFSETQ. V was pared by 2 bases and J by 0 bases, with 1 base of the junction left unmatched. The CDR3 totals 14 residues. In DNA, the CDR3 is TGCGCCAGCAGCTTCGACAGGGTGAACACTGAAGCTTTCTTT. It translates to CASSFDRVNTEAFF.

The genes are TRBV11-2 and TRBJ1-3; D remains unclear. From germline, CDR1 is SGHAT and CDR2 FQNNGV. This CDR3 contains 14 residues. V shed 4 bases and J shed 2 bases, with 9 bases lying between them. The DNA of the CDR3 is TGTGCCAGCAGCTCGTCTAGGACTGGAAACACCATATATTTT. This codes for CASSSSRTGNTIYF. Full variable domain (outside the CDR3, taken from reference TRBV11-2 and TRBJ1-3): EAGVAQSPRYKIIEKRQSVAFWCNPISGHATLYWYQQILGQGPKLLIQFQNNGVVDDSQLPKDRFSAERLKGVDSTLKIQPAKLEDSAVYLCASSSSRTGNTIYFGEGSWLTVV.

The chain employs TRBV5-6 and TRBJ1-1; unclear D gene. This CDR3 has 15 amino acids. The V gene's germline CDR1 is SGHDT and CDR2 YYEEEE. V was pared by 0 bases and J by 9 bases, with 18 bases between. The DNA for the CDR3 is TGTGCCAGCAGCTTGGAGCTTGACTCCCGACGGCAAGCTTTCTTT. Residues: CASSLELDSRRQAFF. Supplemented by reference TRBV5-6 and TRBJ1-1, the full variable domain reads DAGVTQSPTHLIKTRGQQVTLRCSPKSGHDTVSWYQQALGQGPQFIFQYYEEEERQRGNFPDRFSGHQFPNYSSELNVNALLLGDSALYLCASSLELDSRRQAFFGQGTRLTVV.

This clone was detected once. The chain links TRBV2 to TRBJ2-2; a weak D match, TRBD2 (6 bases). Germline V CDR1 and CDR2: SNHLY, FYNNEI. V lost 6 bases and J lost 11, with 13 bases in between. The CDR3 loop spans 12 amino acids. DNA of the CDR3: TGTGCCAGCAGCCGACTAGAGTTAGAGCTGTTTTTT. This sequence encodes CASSRLELELFF.

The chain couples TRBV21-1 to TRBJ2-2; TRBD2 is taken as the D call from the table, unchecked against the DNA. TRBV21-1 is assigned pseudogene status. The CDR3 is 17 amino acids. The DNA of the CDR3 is TGTGCCAGCAGCAAATTCCCGGGGGACGGAGGGACCGGGGAGCTGTTTTTT. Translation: CASSKFPGDGGTGELFF.

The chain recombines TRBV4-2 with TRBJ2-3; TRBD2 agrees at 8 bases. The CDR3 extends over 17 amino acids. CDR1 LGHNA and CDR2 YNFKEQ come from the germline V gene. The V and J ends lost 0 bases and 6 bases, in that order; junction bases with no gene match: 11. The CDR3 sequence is CASSQDPVYSGGDTQYF. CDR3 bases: TGTGCCAGCAGCCAAGATCCGGTTTACAGCGGGGGTGATACGCAGTATTTT.

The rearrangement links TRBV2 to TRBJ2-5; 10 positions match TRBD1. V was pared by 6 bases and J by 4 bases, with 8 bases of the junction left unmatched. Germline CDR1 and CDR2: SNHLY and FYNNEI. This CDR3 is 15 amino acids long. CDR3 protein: CASRGQGLATETQYF. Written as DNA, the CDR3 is TGTGCCAGCAGGGGACAGGGGTTGGCCACAGAGACCCAGTACTTC. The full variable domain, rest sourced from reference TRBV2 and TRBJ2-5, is EPEVTQTPSHQVTQMGQEVILRCVPISNHLYFYWYRQILGQKVEFLVSFYNNEISEKSEIFDDQFSVERPDGSNFTLKIRSTKLEDSAMYFCASRGQGLATETQYFGPGTRLLVL.